This T cell receptor (beta chain) was identified during a study of cytomegalovirus exposure and HLA in healthy donors. Findings and caveats of the study: CMV serostatus was the sole immune exposure data available.

With respect to this clone: Its antigen remains unidentified.

Vbeta (60) and Jbeta (13) primers were used in the PCR. Here immunoSEQ multiplex PCR was the method, and the copy in TCRdb shows in-frame clones only, minus some. This repertoire shows approximately 180,000 clones, about 81% found once; its top ten account for more than 1.5%. The TCR was taken from a man younger than 30 in good health and CMV-seronegative. Material: PBMCs.

CDR3 sequence reads: CASSLGTATEAFF. As DNA, the CDR3 is TGTGCCAGCAGTTTAGGCACAGCCACTGAAGCTTTCTTT. The chain combines TRBV27 with TRBJ1-1; the D is unclear. V was cut by 2 bases and J by 4 bases, with 8 bases left in between. This CDR3 spans 13 amino acids. Germline V gene data show CDR1 as MNHEY and CDR2 as SMNVEV (reference sequence).